This note documents a single TCR beta chain sequence. The antigen is not known. Profiling relied on immunoSEQ multiplex PCR, and the TCRdb table lists in-frame clones only, not all of them. The sample has over 80,000 clones, around 87% seen once. This record comes from a study of OX40 agonist ivuxolimab in advanced cancers. Study-level background: With ivuxolimab, an agonistic anti-OX40 (CD134) antibody, patients were treated. The dose of intravenous ivuxolimab that patients received every 2 weeks ranged from 0.01 to 10 mg/kg. Overall study results and limits: Averaged across samples, CD8+ T cells carried more expanded clones than CD4+ did.

Germline assignment: CDR1 LNHDA and CDR2 SQIVND (reference sequence). The CDR3 runs to 16 residues. The source material was CD4+ or CD8+ T cells sorted from blood, sampled in a trial of the OX40 agonist ivuxolimab. The origin of this receptor is an adult with an advanced solid tumor such as melanoma, head and neck, liver or kidney cancer. V usage is TRBV19 and J usage is TRBJ2-5; a possible D gene is TRBD2 (6 bases). The J call may not be correct, given that the DNA end is closer to TRBJ2-7. CDR3 amino acids: CASSIPGLRNSYEQYF. The CDR3 DNA follows: TGTGCCAGTAGTATCCCGGGACTCCGTAACTCCTACGAGCAGTACTTC.